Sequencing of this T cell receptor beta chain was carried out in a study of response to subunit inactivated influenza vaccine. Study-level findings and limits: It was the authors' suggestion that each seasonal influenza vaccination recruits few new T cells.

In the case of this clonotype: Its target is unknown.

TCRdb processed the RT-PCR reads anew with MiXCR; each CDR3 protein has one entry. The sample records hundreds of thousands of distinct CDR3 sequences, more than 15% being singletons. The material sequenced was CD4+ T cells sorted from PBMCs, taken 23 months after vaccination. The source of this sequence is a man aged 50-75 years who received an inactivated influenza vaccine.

CDR3 nucleotide sequence: TGTGCCAGCAGCACCAGACAGTATTCACCCCTCCACTTT. It specifies CASSTRQYSPLHF. This chain joins TRBV3-1 and TRBJ1-6; maybe TRBD1 (5 bases). Between the trimmed V and J ends, which lost 5 bases and 8 bases, there was a span of 10 bases. This CDR3 comprises 13 residues. The germline gives CDR1 LGHDT, CDR2 YNNKEL (reference sequence).